A single sample gave rise to the 2 T cell receptor beta chains below, sequenced in a study of blood T cell repertoires in COVID-19. Measured with immunoSEQ multiplex PCR; TCRdb has only the in-frame clones, and not every one. Of approximately 180,000 clones listed, 75% to 80% are singletons. The sequenced sample consisted of peripheral blood. These receptors all come from a woman between 70 and 85 years old with acute or convalescent COVID-19.

The J gene is TRBJ2-1, the V gene TRBV9; 14 bases line up with TRBD2. The CDR3 covers 18 residues. Germline lookup yields CDR1 SGDLS and CDR2 YYNGEE. The V gene end was trimmed by 2 bases and the J gene end by 2 bases; junction bases not matched to a gene: 6. The CDR3 region has the DNA TGTGCCAGCAGCGTGGGACTAGCGGGAGAAAGCACCTACAATGAGCAGTTCTTC. Protein: CASSVGLAGESTYNEQFF.

J is TRBJ1-2 and V is TRBV6-1, with 7 bases aligning to TRBD1. Germline assignment: CDR1 MNHNS and CDR2 SASEGT. The CDR3 length is 14 residues. The V gene end was trimmed by 2 bases and the J gene end by 4 bases; junction bases not matched to a gene: 4. The DNA for the CDR3 is TGTGCCAGCAGTGAAAGGGACAGAGCCTATGGCTACACCTTC. Amino acids: CASSERDRAYGYTF.